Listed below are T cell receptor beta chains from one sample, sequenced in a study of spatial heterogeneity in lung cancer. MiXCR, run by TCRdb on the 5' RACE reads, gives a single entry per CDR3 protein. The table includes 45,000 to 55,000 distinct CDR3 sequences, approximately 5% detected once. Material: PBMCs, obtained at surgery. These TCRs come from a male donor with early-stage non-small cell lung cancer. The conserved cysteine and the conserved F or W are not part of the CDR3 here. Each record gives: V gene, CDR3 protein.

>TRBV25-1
ASSRDSGYEQY
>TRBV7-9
ASSYPERAGNEQF
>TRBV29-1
SVQIMNTEAF
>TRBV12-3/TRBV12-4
ASRFNRGLNSPLH
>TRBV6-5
ASNLGGEQY
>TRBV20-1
SARGLAGGDRELF
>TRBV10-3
AIGGGGREYNEQF
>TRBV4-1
ASSQDVTGSYEQF
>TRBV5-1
ASSLIGGEETQY
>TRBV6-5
ASSYSKNYGSGAYEQY
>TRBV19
ASSRFRTSGTYEQY
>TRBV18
ASSPISNQPQH
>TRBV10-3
AIAGQSYEQY